This passage covers 16 T cell receptor beta chains from one sample sequenced in a study of cytomegalovirus exposure and HLA in healthy donors. The PCR was carried out with 60 Vbeta primers and 13 Jbeta primers. Only in-frame clones appear in the TCRdb table, and some are missing; sequencing was by immunoSEQ multiplex PCR. The data hold approximately 110,000 clones, with 77% observed a single time. Sequenced sample: PBMCs. The receptors shown here come from a human donor in good health.

This clone has only a few counts. The chain employs TRBV2 and TRBJ1-2; D possibly corresponds to TRBD1 (5 bases). CDR1 is SNHLY, CDR2 FYNNEI, per germline. The V end was cut by 4 bases, the J end by 1 base, with 10 bases between. The CDR3 is made up of 14 amino acids. The CDR3 coding sequence is TGTGCCAGCAGTGTGGGGACTCTTAACTATGGCTACACCTTC. Protein sequence: CASSVGTLNYGYTF.

The J gene is TRBJ1-3, the V gene TRBV16; D is unresolved. Looked up from germline, CDR1 is KGHSY and CDR2 is FQNENV. V was cut by 2 bases and J by 3 bases, with 11 bases left in between. The CDR3 loop spans 15 amino acids. The CDR3 is CASSQTGSVGNTIYF. The CDR3 coding sequence is TGTGCCAGCAGCCAAACGGGGTCGGTTGGAAACACCATATATTTT.

This chain joins TRBV16 and TRBJ1-5, with TRBD1 matching over 8 bases. Looked up from germline, CDR1 is KGHSY and CDR2 is FQNENV. The CDR3 loop spans 15 amino acids. V trimming: 5 bases; J trimming: 5 bases; junction bases outside the gene matches: 8. The CDR3 DNA follows: TGTGCCAGCAGCACTCGACAGGGGAGGGATCAGCCCCAGCATTTT. This gives the protein CASSTRQGRDQPQHF.

The chain is built from TRBV7-2 and TRBJ2-3; TRBD2 is a possible D gene (6 bases). With 1 base removed from V and 2 bases from J, the gap between germline ends came to 7 bases. Germline assignment: CDR1 SGHTA and CDR2 FQGNSA. The CDR3 extends over 14 amino acids. The CDR3 loop reads CASSLGGNTDTQYF. As DNA, the CDR3 is TGTGCCAGCAGCTTAGGCGGGAACACAGATACGCAGTATTTT.

This clone was counted a single time. The CDR3 DNA is TGTGCCAGCAGTGAATATGGGGGGGAGTCGAAGTACTTC. Amino acid sequence: CASSEYGGESKYF. This chain links TRBV2 with TRBJ2-5, with TRBD2 matching 7 bases. The CDR3 loop spans 13 amino acids. In germline, CDR1 is SNHLY, CDR2 FYNNEI. Trimming at V came to 2 bases and at J to 12 bases, leaving 9 bases not matched to a gene. Looking up the rest from reference TRBV2 and TRBJ2-5 gives the full variable domain: EPEVTQTPSHQVTQMGQEVILRCVPISNHLYFYWYRQILGQKVEFLVSFYNNEISEKSEIFDDQFSVERPDGSNFTLKIRSTKLEDSAMYFCASSEYGGESKYFGPGTRLLVL.

The J gene is TRBJ1-1, the V gene TRBV5-1, with D unresolved. CDR3 length equals 14 residues. Germline lookup yields CDR1 SGHRS and CDR2 YFSETQ. The germline V and J ends were trimmed by 0 bases and 4 bases, with 10 bases remaining between them. The CDR3 DNA follows: TGCGCCAGCAGCTTGGGGAATGCGGGCACTGAAGCTTTCTTT. Protein sequence: CASSLGNAGTEAFF. The full variable domain, with the rest looked up from reference TRBV5-1 and TRBJ1-1, is KAGVTQTPRYLIKTRGQQVTLSCSPISGHRSVSWYQQTPGQGLQFLFEYFSETQRNKGNFPGRFSGRQFSNSRSEMNVSTLELGDSALYLCASSLGNAGTEAFFGQGTRLTVV.

The rearrangement joins TRBV7-2 to TRBJ1-1; D is ambiguous. This CDR3 has 14 amino acids. Trimming removed 1 base from V and 0 bases from J, with 6 bases in between. From germline, CDR1 is SGHTA and CDR2 FQGNSA. CDR3 region: CASSLGGVNTEAFF. The DNA of the CDR3 is TGTGCCAGCAGCTTAGGAGGAGTGAACACTGAAGCTTTCTTT.

This clone was seen just once. The chain links TRBV11-3 to TRBJ1-1, with no clear D. The CDR3 runs to 13 residues. CDR1 is SGHNT and CDR2 is YENEEA in the germline V gene. V was cut by 0 bases and J by 11 bases, with 13 bases left in between. The CDR3 here is CASSLDHGDRAFF. CDR3 nucleotide sequence: TGTGCCAGCAGCTTAGATCACGGGGATAGGGCTTTCTTT.

The chain is built from TRBV12-5 and TRBJ1-2, with 7 bases that match TRBD1. CDR1 and CDR2 from the germline V gene are LGHNT and FRNRAP. With V trimmed by 6 bases and J by 4 bases, 5 bases remained unmatched. CDR3 length: 13 amino acids. CDR3: CASGGTEVYGYTF. The CDR3 nucleotides are TGTGCTAGTGGGGGGACAGAAGTCTATGGCTACACCTTC. The full variable domain, with the rest looked up from reference TRBV12-5 and TRBJ1-2, is DARVTQTPRHKVTEMGQEVTMRCQPILGHNTVFWYRQTMMQGLELLAYFRNRAPLDDSGMPKDRFSAEMPDATLATLKIQPSEPRDSAVYFCASGGTEVYGYTFGSGTRLTVV.

Only a few counts were recorded for this clone. This sequence joins TRBV4-1 and TRBJ1-4, with a weak D call TRBD1 (5 bases). The CDR3 length is 14 residues. V lost 0 bases, J lost 10 bases, and 12 bases lay in between. CDR1 and CDR2 (germline): MGHRA, YSYEKL. The CDR3, as DNA: TGCGCCAGCAGCCAAGAGTCCCGCGGGGGAAAACTGTTTTTT. Residues: CASSQESRGGKLFF.

The count of this clone is one. This sequence joins TRBV6-1 and TRBJ1-5, with TRBD1 identical over 8 bases. Germline CDR1 reads MNHNS; CDR2 reads SASEGT. The V gene end was trimmed by 6 bases and the J gene end by 4 bases; junction bases not matched to a gene: 8. CDR3 length: 15 residues. The DNA for the CDR3 is TGTGCCAGCAGCGGACAGGGTTTGGGTAATCAGCCCCAGCATTTT. As protein: CASSGQGLGNQPQHF.

Concerning this clone: The sample holds other DNA sequences that translate to the same CDR3. CDR3 in DNA: TGTGCCAGCTCGCCGAGGGAGACCCAGTACTTC. Protein product: CASSPRETQYF. V usage is TRBV18 and J usage is TRBJ2-5; D gene ambiguous. Per germline, CDR1 KGHSH and CDR2 LQKENI. The V end was cut by 6 bases, the J end by 5 bases, with 7 bases between. The CDR3 totals 11 residues.

The chain is built from TRBV19 and TRBJ1-2, with D hard to call. The V and J ends lost 7 bases and 4 bases respectively, with 13 bases between them. The CDR3 totals 13 residues. CDR1 and CDR2 (germline): LNHDA, SQIVND (reference sequence). The CDR3 DNA is TGTGCCAGTATCCCTACGGCGGGCTATGGCTACACCTTC. It codes for CASIPTAGYGYTF. The complete variable domain, with remaining parts taken from reference TRBV19 and TRBJ1-2, reads DGGITQSPKYLFRKEGQNVTLSCEQNLNHDAMYWYRQDPGQGLRLIYYSQIVNDFQKGDIAEGYSVSREKKESFPLTVTSAQKNPTAFYLCASIPTAGYGYTFGSGTRLTVV.

This chain uses TRBV5-1 with TRBJ2-1; 15 bases agree with TRBD2. Germline CDR1 SGHRS, CDR2 YFSETQ. Trimming took 4 bases from V and 9 from J; bases not matched to a gene: 5. The CDR3 is 15 amino acids. CDR3 in DNA: TGCGCCAGCAGCCCGGGGACTAGCGGGAGGACTGAGCAGTTCTTC. As protein: CASSPGTSGRTEQFF.

The chain recombines TRBV6-1 with TRBJ1-5, with TRBD1 matching over 8 bases. The CDR3 is made up of 13 amino acids. V trimming: 6 bases; J trimming: 8 bases; junction bases outside the gene matches: 6. Germline-derived CDR1 and CDR2 are MNHNS and SASEGT. CDR3 nucleotide sequence: TGTGCCAGCAGCGGGATACAGGGGGAGCCCCAGCATTTT. Protein: CASSGIQGEPQHF.

As concerns this clone: Other DNA sequences in this sample translate to the same CDR3. The chain carries TRBV5-1 and TRBJ1-2, with D unclear. Trimming took off 0 bases at V and 3 bases at J, with 6 bases between the two ends. The germline V gene has CDR1 SGHRS and CDR2 YFSETQ. The CDR3 totals 13 residues. The CDR3 here is CASSLEGDYGYTF. The CDR3 DNA reads as TGCGCCAGCAGCTTGGAGGGAGACTATGGCTACACCTTC.